Listed here are 21 T cell receptor beta chains from one sample, sequenced in a study of identical twins. TCRdb called the 5' RACE reads again in MiXCR, with one record for every CDR3 protein. The data hold about 890,000 distinct CDR3 sequences, with 10% to 15% observed a single time. The sample was also reused in another study, on yellow fever vaccine responses in identical twins.

The material sequenced was PBMCs. The receptors originated from a woman aged 18-29 years in good health.

The genes are TRBV4-3 and TRBJ2-5; 8 bases are shared with TRBD1. Germline CDR1 LGHNA, CDR2 YSLEER. This CDR3 comprises 15 residues. V lost 1 base to trimming and J lost 5 bases; unmatched junction nucleotides: 6. The CDR3 DNA follows: TGCGCCAGCAGCCAAGGACAGGGGAATGGCGAGACCCAGTACTTC. Protein product: CASSQGQGNGETQYF.

This clonotype was observed a few times. This chain joins TRBV5-1 and TRBJ2-1; 8 bases map to TRBD1. The CDR3 consists of 15 residues. CDR1 and CDR2 (germline): SGHRS, YFSETQ. The ends lost 4 bases at V and 6 bases at J; junction bases unmatched: 9. The CDR3 coding sequence is TGCGCCAGCAGCCCAGGGGACAGGCCGGCCAATGAGCAGTTCTTC. It is translated as CASSPGDRPANEQFF.

This chain uses TRBV7-6 with TRBJ2-7, with 7 bases lining up with TRBD2. Germline V gene lookup returns CDR1 SGHVS and CDR2 FNYEAQ. J gave up 1 base and V 2 bases, and 11 bases lay outside the gene matches. This CDR3 contains 17 residues. The CDR3 region has the DNA TGTGCCAGCAGCTTACGGGTGGGCGGGAGTTTGTCCTACGAGCAGTACTTC. Translating gives CASSLRVGGSLSYEQYF.

V and J are TRBV7-9 and TRBJ2-5; the D is unclear. Germline V CDR1 and CDR2: SEHNR, FQNEAQ (reference sequence). V lost 5 bases, J lost 0 bases, and 4 bases lay in between. The CDR3 runs 12 residues. The CDR3 protein is CASSTYQETQYF. As DNA, the CDR3 is TGTGCCAGCAGCACGTACCAAGAGACCCAGTACTTC.

This clonotype was counted many times. The V and J genes are TRBV29-1 and TRBJ2-5; 8 bases are shared with TRBD2. Germline V CDR1 and CDR2: SQVTM, ANQGSEA. CDR3 length equals 12 residues. Germline trimming cut 7 bases from V and 5 bases from J; bases unmatched to any gene: 6. The CDR3 DNA reads as TGCAGCGCGAGGACTAGCTTTGAGACCCAGTACTTC. Protein: CSARTSFETQYF.

The sample holds a few counts of this clonotype. The rearrangement links TRBV20-1 to TRBJ2-7; D remains ambiguous. Germline CDR1 and CDR2: DFQATT and SNEGSKA (reference sequence). This CDR3 spans 13 amino acids. Trimming removed 0 bases from V and 2 bases from J, with 8 bases in between. CDR3 nucleotides: TGCAGTGCTAGAGATACAAGGACCTACGAGCAGTACTTC. Amino acids: CSARDTRTYEQYF.

This clonotype was recorded at least ten times. V usage is TRBV16 and J usage is TRBJ1-5, with 12 nucleotides matching TRBD1. CDR1 and CDR2 from the germline V gene are KGHSY and FQNENV. The CDR3 is 15 amino acids. V dropped 2 bases and J dropped 5; count of bases not matched to a gene: 1. The CDR3 loop is CASSQRDRGHQPQHF. The CDR3 DNA reads TGTGCCAGCAGCCAACGGGACAGGGGGCATCAGCCCCAGCATTTT. Supplemented by reference TRBV16 and TRBJ1-5, the full variable domain reads GEEVAQTPKHLVRGEGQKAKLYCAPIKGHSYVFWYQQVLKNEFKFLISFQNENVFDETGMPKERFSAKCLPNSPCSLEIQATKLEDSAVYFCASSQRDRGHQPQHFGDGTRLSIL.

This sequence joins TRBV5-4 and TRBJ1-3; D unclear. The CDR3 has 17 amino acids. V was cut by 0 bases and J by 1 base, with 14 bases left in between. The V gene's germline CDR1 is SGHNT and CDR2 YYREEE (reference sequence). CDR3: CASSLVPGANSGNTIYF. DNA for the CDR3: TGTGCCAGCAGCTTGGTACCGGGAGCCAATTCTGGAAACACCATATATTTT. The entire variable domain, with the rest obtained from reference TRBV5-4 and TRBJ1-3, is as follows: ETGVTQSPTHLIKTRGQQVTLRCSSQSGHNTVSWYQQALGQGPQFIFQYYREEENGRGNFPPRFSGLQFPNYSSELNVNALELDDSALYLCASSLVPGANSGNTIYFGEGSWLTVV.

This clonotype was counted between two and nine times. The rearrangement joins TRBV3-1 to TRBJ2-1, with a weak D call TRBD2 (6 bases). The V gene's germline CDR1 is LGHDT and CDR2 YNNKEL (reference sequence). The CDR3 is made up of 16 amino acids. The V gene lost 0 bases and the J gene lost 1 base, with 10 bases spanning the gap. In DNA, the CDR3 is TGTGCCAGCAGCCAAGATTTACGGGGGTCCTACAATGAGCAGTTCTTC. Its protein product is CASSQDLRGSYNEQFF.

The CDR3 DNA sequence: TGTGCCAGCAGTGAATCCCTTAGTATCTATGGCTACACCTTC. Amino acids: CASSESLSIYGYTF. The gene calls are TRBV2 and TRBJ1-2; unclear D gene. Germline V lookup: CDR1 SNHLY, CDR2 FYNNEI. V was pared by 2 bases and J by 4 bases, with 11 bases between. The CDR3 has 14 amino acids.

The chain couples TRBV6-6 to TRBJ1-1, with D unresolved. V lost 1 base and J 3 bases, leaving 6 bases between the germline ends. Germline-derived CDR1 and CDR2 are MNHNY and SVGAGI (reference sequence). The CDR3 has 13 amino acids. The CDR3 loop reads CASSYWGYTEAFF. The CDR3 bases are TGTGCCAGCAGTTACTGGGGTTACACTGAAGCTTTCTTT.

This rearrangement joins TRBV13 to TRBJ1-4; D is possibly TRBD1 (6 bases). Germline V lookup: CDR1 PRHDT, CDR2 FYEKMQ (reference sequence). This CDR3 is built from 13 residues. V lost 6 bases and J 5 bases, leaving 10 bases between the germline ends. The CDR3 DNA reads TGTGCCAGCAGGGGACATTTGAATGAAAAACTGTTTTTT. Its protein product is CASRGHLNEKLFF. The whole variable domain, filled in from reference TRBV13 and TRBJ1-4, reads AAGVIQSPRHLIKEKRETATLKCYPIPRHDTVYWYQQGPGQDPQFLISFYEKMQSDKGSIPDRFSAQQFSDYHSELNMSSLELGDSALYFCASRGHLNEKLFFGSGTQLSVL.

This chain joins TRBV2 and TRBJ2-3, with TRBD2 as a possible D gene (5 bases). This CDR3 spans 15 amino acids. Germline V gives CDR1 SNHLY, CDR2 FYNNEI. V was clipped by 4 bases and J by 7 bases, with 18 bases between them. This CDR3 is CASSVERRAENTQYF. The CDR3 DNA reads as TGTGCCAGCAGTGTAGAGCGGCGGGCTGAGAATACGCAGTATTTT.

The sample holds a few counts of this clonotype. The rearrangement uses TRBV2 and TRBJ2-1; D might be TRBD1 (7 bases). The germline V gene encodes CDR1 SNHLY and CDR2 FYNNEI. The V and J ends lost 1 base and 8 bases respectively, with 15 bases between them. The CDR3 length is 15 residues. The CDR3 bases are TGTGCCAGCAGTGAAGGTCAGGGGGGCGGGCATGAGCAGTTCTTC. Encoded protein: CASSEGQGGGHEQFF. The entire variable domain, with the rest obtained from reference TRBV2 and TRBJ2-1, is as follows: EPEVTQTPSHQVTQMGQEVILRCVPISNHLYFYWYRQILGQKVEFLVSFYNNEISEKSEIFDDQFSVERPDGSNFTLKIRSTKLEDSAMYFCASSEGQGGGHEQFFGPGTRLTVL.

CDR3 region: CSVERDRAGEQYF. CDR3 sequence (DNA): TGCAGCGTTGAGCGGGACAGGGCGGGGGAGCAGTACTTC. The J gene is TRBJ2-7, the V gene TRBV29-1; 9 nucleotides line up with TRBD1. Germline CDR1 is SQVTM and CDR2 is ANQGSEA. V was pared by 3 bases and J by 7 bases, with 7 bases of the junction left unmatched. CDR3 length: 13 residues.

This chain uses TRBV15 with TRBJ1-4; D uncertain. CDR3 length equals 16 residues. Trimming cost V 0 bases and J 5 bases, with 13 bases left between them. Germline V gene lookup returns CDR1 LNHNV and CDR2 YYDKDF (reference sequence). The chain's CDR3 is CATSRDPTVGNEKLFF. CDR3 DNA: TGTGCCACCAGCAGAGACCCCACAGTGGGAAATGAAAAACTGTTTTTT.

This clonotype was counted a few times. The CDR3 DNA sequence: TGCGCCAGCAGTGGGGCAGGGGGAGGCTACAATGAGCAGTTCTTC. Translating gives CASSGAGGGYNEQFF. The chain combines TRBV10-1 with TRBJ2-1; tentative D call: TRBD1 (7 bases). The length of the CDR3 is 15 residues. The germline V gene has CDR1 WNHNN and CDR2 SYGVQD (reference sequence). The V end lost 4 bases, the J end lost 3 bases, and 13 bases lay between the germline ends.

The V and J genes are TRBV11-2 and TRBJ2-1, with 9 bases matching TRBD2. The J segment lost 2 bases and the V segment lost 4 bases, leaving 9 bases of the junction unmatched. The CDR3 is made up of 17 amino acids. Per the germline V gene, CDR1 is SGHAT and CDR2 is FQNNGV. CDR3 DNA: TGTGCCAGCAGCTCCCCGGGGAGCGGGGGGCCCTACAATGAGCAGTTCTTC. Protein sequence: CASSSPGSGGPYNEQFF.

Written as DNA, the CDR3 is TGTGCCAGCAGTTTTTCGGCGGTCAATTACGAGCAGTACTTC. The encoded protein is CASSFSAVNYEQYF. The chain employs TRBV28 and TRBJ2-7, with D unresolved. The CDR3 has 14 amino acids. Trimming pared 3 bases from V and 4 bases from J, leaving 13 bases between. Looked up from germline, CDR1 is MDHEN and CDR2 is SYDVKM.

This clonotype was recorded a few times. The chain recombines TRBV3-1 with TRBJ1-1; D gene ambiguous. V was cut by 0 bases and J by 5 bases, with 13 bases left in between. Germline V lookup: CDR1 LGHDT, CDR2 YNNKEL (reference sequence). The CDR3 runs 15 residues. This chain's CDR3 is CASSQDSLSRTEAFF. Written as DNA, the CDR3 is TGTGCCAGCAGCCAAGATTCTCTATCCCGGACTGAAGCTTTCTTT.

To note about this clonotype: At one of its ends the junction is not consistent with the germline gene, which may arise from a read error. The V call is TRBV20-1, the J call TRBJ1-1; perhaps TRBD1 as D (6 bases). The CDR3 is 15 residues long. In germline, CDR1 is DFQATT, CDR2 SNEGSKA (reference sequence). The CDR3 spells CSARITGTWNIEAFF. The CDR3 DNA reads TGCAGTGCTAGAATAACCGGGACATGGAACATTGAAGCTTTCTTT.